This T cell receptor beta chain was found in a study of cytomegalovirus exposure and HLA in healthy donors. The CDR3 runs 14 residues. Germline V CDR1 and CDR2: MDHEN, SYDVKM. Trimming removed 5 bases at V and 8 bases at J, with 15 bases between. Vbeta (60) and Jbeta (13) primers were used in the PCR. Produced via immunoSEQ multiplex PCR; TCRdb's table is partial and in-frame only. The sample lists some 150,000 clones, around 80% occurring once. V gene TRBV28 combines with J gene TRBJ2-2, with D tentatively TRBD2 (6 bases). The TCR was taken from a man in his forties in good health and CMV-seronegative. The sample was PBMCs. CDR3 residues: CASSSQGGLGELFF. In DNA, the CDR3 is TGTGCCAGCAGTAGCCAGGGAGGCTTGGGGGAGCTGTTTTTT.